The rows below give T cell receptor beta chains drawn from one sample of a study of OX40 agonist ivuxolimab in advanced cancers. Profiling relied on immunoSEQ multiplex PCR, and the TCRdb table lists in-frame clones only, not all of them. The data show some 77,000 clones, about 92% seen once. The input for sequencing was CD4+ or CD8+ T cells sorted from blood, taken in a trial of the OX40 agonist ivuxolimab. These receptors were obtained from an adult with an advanced solid tumor such as melanoma, head and neck, liver or kidney cancer. Both conserved end residues are part of each CDR3. The D gene is left open where the match is weak. Rows give clone size only sometimes, using once, few, many, or a class for an expanded clone.

j_call d_call clone_size v_call cdr3_length cdr3_nt cdr3_aa
TRBJ1-6 NA few TRBV6-5 13 TGTGCCAGCAGTCTCGTTCGTAATTCACCCCTCCACTTT CASSLVRNSPLHF
TRBJ2-7 TRBD1 once TRBV27 15 TGTGCCAGCAGTTTATCGACAGGGTTTTCCTACGAGCAGTACTTC CASSLSTGFSYEQYF
TRBJ1-4 NA few TRBV18 15 TGTGCCAGCTCACCCAACGGGGCCCGCCGGGAAAAACTGTTTTTT CASSPNGARREKLFF
TRBJ2-3 NA NA TRBV5-1 13 TGCGCCAGCAGCTTGCCAGGCACAGATACGCAGTATTTT CASSLPGTDTQYF
TRBJ2-2 NA once TRBV5-1 15 TGCGCCAGCAGCTTGGATCCGGCTAACACCGGGGAGCTGTTTTTT CASSLDPANTGELFF
TRBJ1-2 NA once TRBV2 14 TGTGCCAGCAGGGAGGGACCGCTTAACTATGGCTACACCTTC CASREGPLNYGYTF
TRBJ1-3 NA NA TRBV6-5 14 TGTGCCAGCACTGTGGTCTTGGTAGGAAACACCATATATTTT CASTVVLVGNTIYF
TRBJ1-1 NA NA TRBV5-1 14 TGCGCCAGCAGCTTCTTGGCAGGTAACACTGAAGCTTTCTTT CASSFLAGNTEAFF
TRBJ2-1 NA NA TRBV10-3 14 TGTGCCATCAGTGGAACCGCGGCCCTCAATGAGCAGTTCTTC CAISGTAALNEQFF
TRBJ2-7 NA NA TRBV30 13 TGTGCCTGGACCTCATGGGAAGCCTACGAGCAGTACTTC CAWTSWEAYEQYF
TRBJ1-1 NA NA TRBV4-2 17 TGTGCCAGCAGCCAAGTTACCGGGGATGAGGTGAACACTGAAGCTTTCTTT CASSQVTGDEVNTEAFF
TRBJ1-5 NA NA TRBV28 12 TGTGCCACCCTCAGGGAGAATCAGCCCCAGCATTTT CATLRENQPQHF
TRBJ2-1 NA NA TRBV5-4 11 TGTGCCAGCAGCTCTATCAGTGAGCAGTTCTTC CASSSISEQFF
TRBJ1-5 NA NA TRBV7-2 13 TGTGCCAGCAGCTTATGGAGGGACCAGCCCCAGCATTTT CASSLWRDQPQHF
TRBJ2-7 NA NA TRBV7-2 13 TGTGCCAGCAGGGGGGCGAACTTCTACGAGCAGTACTTC CASRGANFYEQYF
TRBJ2-7 TRBD1 NA TRBV28 14 TGCGCCAGCAGACGCGGGACAGGGACGTACGAGCAGTACTTC CASRRGTGTYEQYF
TRBJ2-7 NA NA TRBV7-2 15 TGTGCCAGCAGCTTAGGGAGGGAACCGTCCTACGAGCAGTACTTC CASSLGREPSYEQYF
TRBJ2-7 NA once TRBV30 15 TGTGCCTGGAGTAACGGGGGGCTACGCTCCTACGAGCAGTACTTC CAWSNGGLRSYEQYF
TRBJ2-1 NA NA TRBV29-1 13 TGCAGCGCGAGCGGTAGCTCCTACAATGAGCAGTTCTTC CSASGSSYNEQFF
TRBJ2-1 TRBD2 NA TRBV9 15 TGTGCCAGCAGCATATCCGGGACTAGCGCATATGAGCAGTTCTTC CASSISGTSAYEQFF
TRBJ2-3 NA NA TRBV6-5 11 TGTGCCAGCAGAGGATACGATACGCAGTATTTT CASRGYDTQYF
TRBJ2-7 TRBD2 NA TRBV10-2 15 TGCGCCAGCAGTGAGGTGGTAGCGGGAGGAGGTGAGCAGTACTTC CASSEVVAGGGEQYF
TRBJ2-1 NA NA TRBV19 15 TGTGCCAGTAGTATGGGGCGAGCCTCCTACAATGAGCAGTTCTTC CASSMGRASYNEQFF
TRBJ2-7 NA NA TRBV27 13 TGTGCCAGCAGTTTCGACGGATCCTACGAGCAGTACTTC CASSFDGSYEQYF
TRBJ2-7 NA NA TRBV6-1 13 TGTGCCACCACGGGCGGCAGGGGCAACGAGCAGTACTTC CATTGGRGNEQYF
TRBJ2-5 NA NA TRBV19 12 TGTGCCAGTTCCGCCCTAGGGGAGACCCAGTACTTC CASSALGETQYF
TRBJ2-5 NA NA TRBV28 14 TGTGCCAGCAGTTTGGCTAGCTCGGTAGAGACCCAGTACTTC CASSLASSVETQYF
TRBJ2-5 NA NA TRBV7-2 11 TGTGCCAGCAGCTTCGGAGAGACCCAGTACTTC CASSFGETQYF
TRBJ1-1 NA NA TRBV6-5 15 TGTGCCAGCAGTTACACGGGACCCCGCGGGACTGAAGCTTTCTTT CASSYTGPRGTEAFF
TRBJ2-4 TRBD2 NA TRBV5-4 14 TGTGCCAGCAGCACCGGGACTACTAAAAACATTCAGTACTTC CASSTGTTKNIQYF
TRBJ1-6 NA NA TRBV19 15 TGTGCCACGTCACTGGCTCCCGGGGGGAATTCACCCCTCCACTTT CATSLAPGGNSPLHF
TRBJ1-2 TRBD1 NA TRBV2 15 TGTGCCAGCAGCCCCTCCCGGGACAGGGGCTATGGCTACACCTTC CASSPSRDRGYGYTF